Below, one T cell receptor beta chain is given with its context. Sequenced by immunoSEQ multiplex PCR; TCRdb stores in-frame clones only, minus some. The table includes approximately 83,000 clones, about 85% detected once. The germline gives CDR1 LNHDA, CDR2 SQIVND (reference sequence). Trimming stripped 3 bases from V and 2 bases from J, with 8 bases between. The CDR3 loop spans 14 amino acids. These data originate in a study of identifying expanded T cells in peripheral blood. The sequence was obtained from a person aged 18 to 70 in good health. Sample: blood. V is TRBV19 and J is TRBJ1-3; possibly TRBD1 for D (5 bases). The CDR3 DNA reads as TGTGCCAGTAGTATTACGGGGGCTGGAAACACCATATATTTT. It encodes CASSITGAGNTIYF.